Listed below are T cell receptor beta chains from one sample, sequenced in a study of cytomegalovirus exposure and HLA in healthy donors. Clones were read by immunoSEQ multiplex PCR, and TCRdb kept only the in-frame ones, dropping some. Of around 150,000 clones listed, over 75% are singletons. Material for sequencing was PBMCs. The source of these receptors is a woman under 40 in good health and CMV-seronegative. The conserved cysteine and the conserved F or W are not part of the CDR3 here.

J: TRBJ1-2; V: TRBV4-1; CDR3: ASSLDPEGLRGYT
J: TRBJ1-2; V: TRBV2; CDR3: AYTGQGHGYT
J: TRBJ1-2; V: TRBV20-1; CDR3: SARDLRGYT
J: TRBJ2-3; V: TRBV5-1; CDR3: ASSYGQFTDTQY
J: TRBJ1-5; V: TRBV15; CDR3: ATSTFKNQPQH
J: TRBJ2-7; V: TRBV27; CDR3: ASSLLNGYEQY
J: TRBJ2-2; V: TRBV18; CDR3: ASSPGGAANTGELF
J: TRBJ2-3; V: TRBV5-1; CDR3: ASSLFSSGTSPDTQY
J: TRBJ1-4; V: TRBV14; CDR3: ASSQDRGSNEKLF
J: TRBJ1-6; V: TRBV16; CDR3: ASSSKQMMGRGYSPLH
J: TRBJ1-5; V: TRBV15; CDR3: ATSQGQGGQPQH
J: TRBJ1-1; V: TRBV11-2; CDR3: ASSLPGITEAF
J: TRBJ2-7; V: TRBV20-1; CDR3: SASNSYEQY
J: TRBJ2-5; V: TRBV9; CDR3: ASSARDRVVETQY
J: TRBJ1-2; V: TRBV2; CDR3: ASSDRDTYGYT
J: TRBJ2-3; V: TRBV5-8; CDR3: ASSPETSGGGLTDTQY
J: TRBJ1-1; V: TRBV7-9; CDR3: ASSLEGDRREAF
J: TRBJ1-1; V: TRBV6-5; CDR3: ASSYSGGTGSTEAF
J: TRBJ2-1; V: TRBV19; CDR3: ATSGTSGGAWVGEQF
J: TRBJ2-1; V: TRBV9; CDR3: ASSETGQIYNEQF
J: TRBJ2-7; V: TRBV4-1; CDR3: ASSQESMGAGGPSYEQY
J: TRBJ1-5; V: TRBV7-9; CDR3: ASSAWGGDQPQH
J: TRBJ1-3; V: TRBV18; CDR3: ASSPTAAGRGNTIY
J: TRBJ2-1; V: TRBV7-2; CDR3: ASRFIGTSGGREQF
J: TRBJ2-3; V: TRBV29-1; CDR3: SVRTGGSQY
J: TRBJ2-7; V: TRBV2; CDR3: ASSEQGIWVREQY
J: TRBJ2-7; V: TRBV5-4; CDR3: ASSLALGRGLEQY
J: TRBJ2-2; V: TRBV10-3; CDR3: ATLPLRGTAKGELF
J: TRBJ1-1; V: TRBV10-3; CDR3: AISESLSVEAF
J: TRBJ1-4; V: TRBV6-6; CDR3: ASSPGTGLGEKLF
J: TRBJ2-2; V: TRBV10-3; CDR3: AISESEVLAGGKTGELF
J: TRBJ2-5; V: TRBV5-1; CDR3: ASSLGGTVPQETQY
J: TRBJ1-1; V: TRBV6-1; CDR3: ASSEAGRTGESTEAF
J: TRBJ1-6; V: TRBV4-1; CDR3: ASRDGETYNSPLH
J: TRBJ1-1; V: TRBV5-8; CDR3: ASSLRGLNTEAF